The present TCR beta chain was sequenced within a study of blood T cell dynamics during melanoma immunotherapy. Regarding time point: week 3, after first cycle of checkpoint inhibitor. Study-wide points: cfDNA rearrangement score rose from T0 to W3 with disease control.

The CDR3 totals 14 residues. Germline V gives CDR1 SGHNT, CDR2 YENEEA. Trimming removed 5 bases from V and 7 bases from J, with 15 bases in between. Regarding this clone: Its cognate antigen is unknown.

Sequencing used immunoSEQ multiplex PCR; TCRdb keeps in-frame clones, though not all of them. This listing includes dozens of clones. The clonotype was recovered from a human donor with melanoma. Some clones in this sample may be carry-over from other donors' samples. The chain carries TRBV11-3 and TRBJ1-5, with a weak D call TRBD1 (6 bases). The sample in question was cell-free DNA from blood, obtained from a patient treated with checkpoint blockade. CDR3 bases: TGTGCCAGCAGCCCCCGGGGGCGGCAACAGCCCCAGCATTTT. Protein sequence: CASSPRGRQQPQHF. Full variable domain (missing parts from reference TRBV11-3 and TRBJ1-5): EAGVVQSPRYKIIEKKQPVAFWCNPISGHNTLYWYLQNLGQGPELLIRYENEEAVDDSQLPKDRFSAERLKGVDSTLKIQPAELGDSAVYLCASSPRGRQQPQHFGDGTRLSIL.